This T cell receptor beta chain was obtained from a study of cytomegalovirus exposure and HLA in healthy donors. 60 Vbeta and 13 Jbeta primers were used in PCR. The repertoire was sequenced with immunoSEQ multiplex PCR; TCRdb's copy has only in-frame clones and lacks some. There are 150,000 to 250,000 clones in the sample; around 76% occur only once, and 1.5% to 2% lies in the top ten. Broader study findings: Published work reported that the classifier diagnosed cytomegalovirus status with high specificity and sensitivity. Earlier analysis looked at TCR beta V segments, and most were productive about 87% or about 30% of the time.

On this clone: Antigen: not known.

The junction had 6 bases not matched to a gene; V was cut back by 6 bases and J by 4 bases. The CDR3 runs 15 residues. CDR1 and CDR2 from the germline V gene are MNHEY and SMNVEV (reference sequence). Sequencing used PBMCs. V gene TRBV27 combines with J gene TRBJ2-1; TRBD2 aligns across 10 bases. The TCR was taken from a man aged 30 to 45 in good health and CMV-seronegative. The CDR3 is CASSPGTSVYNEQFF. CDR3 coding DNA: TGTGCCAGCAGCCCCGGGACTAGCGTTTACAATGAGCAGTTCTTC.